The clone carrying this T cell receptor (beta chain) has a handful of counts. Its antigen is as yet unknown. TCRdb's copy holds only in-frame clones and misses some; the assay was immunoSEQ multiplex PCR. The profile shows about 48,000 clones, over 85% of them singletons. The CDR3 is 11 residues long. J gave up 8 bases and V 1 base, and 1 base lay outside the gene matches. Germline V gene sequence: CDR1 GTSNPN, CDR2 SVGIG (reference sequence). The data are from a study of OX40 agonist ivuxolimab in advanced cancers. Study in general: Ivuxolimab is a fully human IgG2 antibody that activates OX40 (CD134).

General study points: Expanded clones tended on average to be more numerous among CD8+ T cells than CD4+. By week 6 at 0.1 to 3.0 mg/kg, blood CD4+ and CD8+ T cells had expanded clonally.

Patients had blood sampled at baseline and again on cycle 4 day 1 and cycle 7 day 1. J is TRBJ1-1 and V is TRBV30; 7 positions agree with TRBD1. This receptor was obtained from an adult with an advanced solid tumor such as melanoma, head and neck, liver or kidney cancer. The material sequenced was CD4+ or CD8+ T cells sorted from blood, taken in a trial of the OX40 agonist ivuxolimab. DNA of the CDR3: TGTGCCTGGAGTGAGACAGGGGAAGCTTTCTTT. Protein: CAWSETGEAFF. Complete variable domain (other parts from reference TRBV30 and TRBJ1-1): SQTIHQWPATLVQPVGSPLSLECTVEGTSNPNLYWYRQAAGRGLQLLFYSVGIGQISSEVPQNLSASRPQDRQFILSSKKLLLSDSGFYLCAWSETGEAFFGQGTRLTVV.